This is a list of T cell receptor beta chains from one sample in a study of a mutant IDH1 vaccine in newly diagnosed glioma. Clones were sequenced by immunoSEQ multiplex PCR, and TCRdb holds only the in-frame ones, with some missing. The sample lists around 99,000 clones; around 77% were seen once. This specimen was PBMCs, taken from a glioma patient treated with radiotherapy, temozolomide or both. The receptor source for this set is a middle-aged man with glioma. CDR3s include the opening cysteine and the closing phenylalanine or tryptophan. A D gene is named only where the DNA matches it firmly. Not every row has a clone size; where given, it reads once, few, many or a size class.

V gene	D gene	clone size	J gene	CDR3 DNA	CDR3 protein
TRBV25-1	TRBD1	.	TRBJ2-5	TGTGCCAGCGGGGGGACAGGGCGAGAGACCCAGTACTTC	CASGGTGRETQYF
TRBV6-5	.	.	TRBJ2-1	TGTGCCAGCAGTTTTGGAGTCCCTAGTGAGCAGTTCTTC	CASSFGVPSEQFF
TRBV27	.	.	TRBJ1-1	TGTGCCAGCAGTTTATCAACTAGGGGCACTGAAGCTTTCTTT	CASSLSTRGTEAFF
TRBV4-2	.	few	TRBJ1-1	TGTGCCAGCAGCCTCGGACAGCCGAACACTGAAGCTTTCTTT	CASSLGQPNTEAFF
TRBV27	TRBD1	few	TRBJ1-1	TGTGCCAGCAGTCGAGACAGGGTAGAGACTGAAGCTTTCTTT	CASSRDRVETEAFF
TRBV7-2	.	.	TRBJ1-2	TGTGCCAGCACCCTCGTGGCAGGGAAGAAAGGGGGCTACACCTTC	CASTLVAGKKGGYTF
TRBV19	.	medium-sized	TRBJ1-5	TGTGCCAGTAGTTCGACCGATAGCAATCAGCCCCAGCATTTT	CASSSTDSNQPQHF
TRBV11-2	.	.	TRBJ2-2	TGTGCCAGCAGCTTGGGGCACGGGGAGCTGTTTTTT	CASSLGHGELFF
TRBV6-5	.	.	TRBJ2-6	TGTGCCAGCAGTTCGTCCCGGGGCTCTGGGGCCAACGTCCTGACTTTC	CASSSSRGSGANVLTF
TRBV7-8	.	.	TRBJ1-4	TGTGCCAGCAGCTTCGGGACGTTGGGTGAAAAACTGTTTTTT	CASSFGTLGEKLFF
TRBV29-1	TRBD1	.	TRBJ1-1	TGCAGCGTTGCCGGGACAGGGGCCCTTACGGGGAGCACTGAAGCTTTCTTT	CSVAGTGALTGSTEAFF
TRBV7-2	TRBD2	.	TRBJ2-2	TGTGCCAGCAGCTTAGCGCTTGGGGTTGGGGGACTAGCCCCCGGGGAGCTGTTTTTT	CASSLALGVGGLAPGELFF
TRBV11-2	.	.	TRBJ2-3	TGTGCCAGCAGCTCGGTTGTGCTGATCAAGGGGTCTACGCAGTATTTT	CASSSVVLIKGSTQYF
TRBV4-2	TRBD2	.	TRBJ2-7	TGTGCCAGCAGCCAAGAAAAGCGGGGCCCCTACGAGCAGTACTTC	CASSQEKRGPYEQYF
TRBV27	.	.	TRBJ2-5	TGTGCCAGCAGTTTATACAGACAAGAGACCCAGTACTTC	CASSLYRQETQYF
TRBV6-5	.	.	TRBJ1-1	TGTGCCAGCAGTTACTCGGGTTCAGGCACGGAAGCTTTCTTT	CASSYSGSGTEAFF
TRBV6-1	TRBD1	.	TRBJ2-2	TGTGCCAGCAGTGCCGGGACAGGGGAGCCCGGGGAGCTGTTTTTT	CASSAGTGEPGELFF
TRBV6-1	.	once	TRBJ1-1	TGTGCCAGCAGTGAATCAGGAGGGGGAATGAACACTGAAGCTTTCTTT	CASSESGGGMNTEAFF
TRBV7-8	.	.	TRBJ2-7	TGTGCCAGCAGCTTACTAACTCACTACGAGCAGTACTTC	CASSLLTHYEQYF
TRBV18	.	.	TRBJ2-7	TGTGCCAGCTCTCCGGGGACGGGACACTACGAGCAGTACTTC	CASSPGTGHYEQYF
TRBV7-3	.	.	TRBJ1-4	TGTGCCCGGAGTGGGGGGCCTAATGAAAAACTGTTTTTT	CARSGGPNEKLFF
TRBV5-1	.	.	TRBJ1-5	TGCGCCAGCAGCTTGGTCGGAGAGCTCAATCAGCCCCAGCATTTT	CASSLVGELNQPQHF
TRBV30	.	.	TRBJ2-5	TGTGCCTGGACGGGTCGGGCTAAACAAGAGACCCAGTACTTC	CAWTGRAKQETQYF
TRBV5-6	.	.	TRBJ2-7	TGTGCCAGCAGCCCGCTAGCGACCCGAGCCTACGAGCAGTACTTC	CASSPLATRAYEQYF
TRBV4-3	TRBD2	.	TRBJ2-5	TGCGCCAGCAGCCAAGGACTAGCGGGATTGGAGACCCAGTACTTC	CASSQGLAGLETQYF
TRBV7-9	.	.	TRBJ2-1	TGTGCCAGCAGCTTAGCGCTTATGAACAATGAGCAGTTCTTC	CASSLALMNNEQFF
TRBV23-1	.	once	TRBJ1-6	TGCGCCAGCAGTCAATCGGCGACGGGGGACTATAATTCACCCCTCCACTTT	CASSQSATGDYNSPLHF
TRBV28	.	.	TRBJ2-7	TGTGCCAGCAGTTCCGACCCCCACGAGCAGTACTTC	CASSSDPHEQYF
TRBV10-2	TRBD1	.	TRBJ1-2	TGCGCCAGCAGTGAGCGACAGGGGGGTGGCTACACCTTC	CASSERQGGGYTF
TRBV4-2	TRBD1	.	TRBJ1-1	TGTGCCAGCAGCTATACCGGGACAGCTATAGAAGCTTTCTTT	CASSYTGTAIEAFF
TRBV6-6	.	.	TRBJ1-1	TGTGCCAGCAGTTACAGCCAACGGGGCACTGAAGCTTTCTTT	CASSYSQRGTEAFF
TRBV6-1	.	.	TRBJ1-5	TGTGCCAGCAGGGCATACGATCAGCCCCAGCATTTT	CASRAYDQPQHF
TRBV14	TRBD2	.	TRBJ2-2	TGTGCCAGCAGCCAAGAAGGACTAGCGGGGAGCACCGGGGAGCTGTTTTTT	CASSQEGLAGSTGELFF
TRBV29-1	TRBD2	.	TRBJ2-1	TGCAGCGTTGAAGGGGCTAGCGGGGTGAGCTCCTACAATGAGCAGTTCTTC	CSVEGASGVSSYNEQFF
TRBV5-4	.	.	TRBJ2-7	TGTGCCAGCAGCTTGAAAGGGGCGGACGAGCAGTACTTC	CASSLKGADEQYF
TRBV4-2	TRBD1	.	TRBJ2-2	TGTGCCAGCAGCCAAGACAGGACAGGGGTGGCCGGGGAGCTGTTTTTT	CASSQDRTGVAGELFF
TRBV6-1	TRBD2	few	TRBJ2-7	TGTGCCACTCCGCGTCCACTAGCGTATTATGAGCAGTACTTC	CATPRPLAYYEQYF
TRBV6-5	TRBD1	.	TRBJ1-2	TGTGCCAGCACACAGGGGACGGCCCTCAGCTACACCTTC	CASTQGTALSYTF
TRBV6-5	TRBD1	few	TRBJ1-1	TGTGCCAGCAACCCGCCAACAGGGGTGAACACTGAAGCTTTCTTT	CASNPPTGVNTEAFF
TRBV4-2	.	.	TRBJ2-3	TGTGCCAGCAGCCCCCTGGGTAGCGTCGCAGATACGCAGTATTTT	CASSPLGSVADTQYF
TRBV5-6	TRBD1	.	TRBJ2-1	TGTGCCAGCCTGGGACAGGGAAGATACAATGAGCAGTTCTTC	CASLGQGRYNEQFF
TRBV4-1	TRBD1	.	TRBJ1-6	TGCGCCAGCAGCCAAGGAGGGACAGGGGGCCGAAGATCACCCCTCCACTTT	CASSQGGTGGRRSPLHF
TRBV7-9	TRBD1	.	TRBJ2-7	TGTGCCAGCAGCTTCGACCCGGGACAGGGACGCTACGAGCAGTACTTC	CASSFDPGQGRYEQYF
TRBV7-9	.	.	TRBJ2-1	TGTGCCAGCAGCTTAGCAGGGCGGGTACACAATGAGCAGTTCTTC	CASSLAGRVHNEQFF
TRBV18	TRBD1	.	TRBJ2-7	TGTGCCAGCTCACCATTTGGGACAGGCCGCGAGCAGTACTTC	CASSPFGTGREQYF
TRBV2	.	.	TRBJ2-7	TGTGCCAGCAGTGAAGCAGGGGGGAGCTCCTACGAGCAGTACTTC	CASSEAGGSSYEQYF
TRBV6-6	.	.	TRBJ1-1	TGTGCCAGCAGTTACGACACTGAAGCTTTCTTT	CASSYDTEAFF
TRBV5-4	.	.	TRBJ2-7	TGTGCCAGCACCGTGGACCCCGTTTCCTACGAGCAGTACTTC	CASTVDPVSYEQYF
TRBV12-5	TRBD2	.	TRBJ2-3	TGTGCTAGTGGTTTAGAGGGAGGGAGGGCAGATACGCAGTATTTT	CASGLEGGRADTQYF
TRBV7-9	.	.	TRBJ1-2	TGTGCCAGCAGCTTAGCCCCGGCAGGCGCCTATGGCTACACCTTC	CASSLAPAGAYGYTF
TRBV27	TRBD2	many	TRBJ2-2	TGTGCCAGCAGTTTATTGACTAGCGGGAGCACCGGGGAGCTGTTTTTT	CASSLLTSGSTGELFF
TRBV7-8	.	.	TRBJ2-3	TGTGCCTCATTTCTGGCGGGATGGGCAGATACGCAGTATTTT	CASFLAGWADTQYF
TRBV12-5	TRBD1	.	TRBJ2-5	TGTGCTAGTGGTTTGGGGGACAGGGAAATGAAGACCCAGTACTTC	CASGLGDREMKTQYF
TRBV7-2	TRBD2	.	TRBJ2-3	TGTGCCAGCAGCTCGGGACTAGGCACAGATACGCAGTATTTT	CASSSGLGTDTQYF